This TCR beta chain originates from a study of T cells in Graves' hyperthyroidism and ophthalmopathy. The study, taken as a whole, reports: Clonotypes that were expanded in thyroid above 0.001 mostly appeared in blood too.

Any symptoms of ophthalmopathy came after the first hyperthyroidism diagnosis, from which the blood sample dates. The PBMCs were sourced from fresh peripheral blood (about 10 ml). This clonotype was picked up many times. Its antigen is not known. The V segment lost 4 bases and the J segment 2 bases; nucleotides outside the gene matches: 4. Germline V CDR1 and CDR2: MDHEN, SYDVKM. This CDR3 has 14 amino acids. Researchers took RNA transcripts and amplified the TCR beta CDR3 regions from them. TCR CDR3 regions were first amplified by RT-PCR with HTBI primers. One entry per CDR3 protein results from TCRdb running MiXCR on the multiplex PCR reads. The table lists some 270,000 distinct CDR3 sequences, 13% of them singletons.

The chain joins TRBV28 to TRBJ1-2, with 7 bases identical to TRBD1. Sequenced: blood. The receptor comes from a woman aged 30 to 39 with Graves' hyperthyroidism that later progressed to Graves' ophthalmopathy. The CDR3: CASSSRDRNYGYTF. CDR3 sequence (DNA): TGTGCCAGCAGTTCCCGGGACAGAAACTATGGCTACACCTTC.